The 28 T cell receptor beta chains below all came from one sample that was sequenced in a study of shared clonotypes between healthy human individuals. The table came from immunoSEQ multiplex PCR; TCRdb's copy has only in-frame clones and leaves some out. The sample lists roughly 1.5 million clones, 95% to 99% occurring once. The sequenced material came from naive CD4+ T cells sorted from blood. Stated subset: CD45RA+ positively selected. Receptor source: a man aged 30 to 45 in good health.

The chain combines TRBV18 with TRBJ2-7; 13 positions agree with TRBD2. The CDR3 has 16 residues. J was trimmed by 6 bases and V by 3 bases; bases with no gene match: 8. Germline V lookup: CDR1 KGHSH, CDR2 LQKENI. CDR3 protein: CASSPGLAGAMGEQYF. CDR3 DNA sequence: TGTGCCAGCTCACCCGGACTAGCGGGAGCGATGGGCGAGCAGTACTTC. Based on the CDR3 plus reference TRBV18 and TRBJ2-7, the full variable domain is NAGVMQNPRHLVRRRGQEARLRCSPMKGHSHVYWYRQLPEEGLKFMVYLQKENIIDESGMPKERFSAEFPKEGPSILRIQQVVRGDSAAYFCASSPGLAGAMGEQYFGPGTRLTVT.

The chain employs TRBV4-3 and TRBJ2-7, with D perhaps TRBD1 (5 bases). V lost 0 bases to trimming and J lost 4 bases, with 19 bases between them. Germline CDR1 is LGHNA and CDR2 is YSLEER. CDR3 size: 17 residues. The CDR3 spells CASSQDWGSSPSYEQYF. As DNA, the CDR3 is TGCGCCAGCAGCCAAGATTGGGGCAGCAGTCCGTCGTACGAGCAGTACTTC.

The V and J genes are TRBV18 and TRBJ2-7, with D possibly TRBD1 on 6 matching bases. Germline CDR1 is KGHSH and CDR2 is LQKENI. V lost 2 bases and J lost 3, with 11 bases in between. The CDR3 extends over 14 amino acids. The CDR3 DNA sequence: TGTGCCAGCTCACCAGCCCCGACAGGCTACGAGCAGTACTTC. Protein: CASSPAPTGYEQYF.

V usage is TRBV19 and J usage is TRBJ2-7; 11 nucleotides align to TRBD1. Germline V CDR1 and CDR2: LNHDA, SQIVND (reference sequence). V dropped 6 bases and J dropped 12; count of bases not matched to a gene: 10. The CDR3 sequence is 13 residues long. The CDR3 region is CASSRGQGDRWYF. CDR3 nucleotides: TGTGCCAGTAGCCGGGGACAGGGGGACCGGTGGTACTTC.

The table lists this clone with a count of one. The CDR3 DNA reads as TGTGCCAGCAGCTTCGGAGGGATCCCCTACACCTTC. This codes for CASSFGGIPYTF. This chain joins TRBV11-2 and TRBJ1-2, with D uncertain. The CDR3 totals 12 residues. CDR1 is SGHAT, CDR2 FQNNGV, per germline. V was cut by 3 bases and J by 10 bases, with 12 bases left in between.

The CDR3 here is CASSLTFSGYTF. In DNA form, the CDR3 reads TGTGCCAGCAGCTTAACCTTCTCTGGCTACACCTTC. The chain combines TRBV5-6 with TRBJ1-2; D is uncertain. The CDR3 is made up of 12 amino acids. CDR1 and CDR2 from the germline V gene are SGHDT and YYEEEE. V shed 2 bases and J shed 7 bases, with 9 bases lying between them. Filled out from reference TRBV5-6 and TRBJ1-2, the complete variable domain reads DAGVTQSPTHLIKTRGQQVTLRCSPKSGHDTVSWYQQALGQGPQFIFQYYEEEERQRGNFPDRFSGHQFPNYSSELNVNALLLGDSALYLCASSLTFSGYTFGSGTRLTVV.

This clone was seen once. The CDR3 DNA follows: TGTGCCAGCAGCCCAAGGACTAGCATCTACGAGCAGTACTTC. Its translation: CASSPRTSIYEQYF. This rearrangement joins TRBV7-2 to TRBJ2-7, with 8 bases lining up with TRBD2. The CDR3 totals 14 residues. Germline V gene lookup returns CDR1 SGHTA and CDR2 FQGNSA. V dropped 5 bases and J dropped 3; count of bases not matched to a gene: 6.

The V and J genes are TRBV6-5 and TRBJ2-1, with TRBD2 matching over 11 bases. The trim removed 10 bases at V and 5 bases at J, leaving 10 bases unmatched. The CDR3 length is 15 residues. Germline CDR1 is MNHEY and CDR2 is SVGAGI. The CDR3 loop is CATQSLAGGNNEQFF. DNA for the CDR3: TGTGCCACACAGTCTTTAGCGGGAGGGAACAATGAGCAGTTCTTC.

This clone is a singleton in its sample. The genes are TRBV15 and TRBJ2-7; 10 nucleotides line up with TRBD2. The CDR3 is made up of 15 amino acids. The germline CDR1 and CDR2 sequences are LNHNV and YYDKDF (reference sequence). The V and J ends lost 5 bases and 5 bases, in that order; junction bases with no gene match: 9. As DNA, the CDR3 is TGTGCCACCAGCCGTCTAGCGGGAGCTTCCCACGAGCAGTACTTC. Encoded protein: CATSRLAGASHEQYF.

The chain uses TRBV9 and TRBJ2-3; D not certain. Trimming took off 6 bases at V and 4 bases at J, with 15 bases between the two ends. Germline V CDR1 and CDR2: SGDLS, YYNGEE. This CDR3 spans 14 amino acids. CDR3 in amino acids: CASTSIPLSDTQYF. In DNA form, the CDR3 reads TGTGCCAGCACCTCAATCCCGCTATCAGATACGCAGTATTTT.

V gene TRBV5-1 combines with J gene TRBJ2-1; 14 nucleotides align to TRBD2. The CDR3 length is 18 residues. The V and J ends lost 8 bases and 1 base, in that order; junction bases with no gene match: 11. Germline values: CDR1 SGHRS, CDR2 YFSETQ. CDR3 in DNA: TGCGCCAGTCAACCGGGACTAGCGGGAGAGATTTCCTACAATGAGCAGTTCTTC. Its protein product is CASQPGLAGEISYNEQFF.

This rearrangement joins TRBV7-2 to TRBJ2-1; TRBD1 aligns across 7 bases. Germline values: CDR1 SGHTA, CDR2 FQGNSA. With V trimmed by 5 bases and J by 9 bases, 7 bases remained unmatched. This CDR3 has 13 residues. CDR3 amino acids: CASSRTGPGEQFF. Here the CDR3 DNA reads TGTGCCAGCAGCCGGACAGGTCCTGGTGAGCAGTTCTTC.

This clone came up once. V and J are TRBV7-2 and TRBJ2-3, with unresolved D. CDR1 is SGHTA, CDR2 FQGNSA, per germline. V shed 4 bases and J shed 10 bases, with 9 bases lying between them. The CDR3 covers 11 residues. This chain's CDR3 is CASSSRHPQYF. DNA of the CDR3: TGTGCCAGCAGCTCCCGTCACCCGCAGTATTTT.

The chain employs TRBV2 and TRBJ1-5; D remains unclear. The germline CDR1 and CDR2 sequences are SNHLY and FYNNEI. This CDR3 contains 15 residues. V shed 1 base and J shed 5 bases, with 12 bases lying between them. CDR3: CASSEVFGPDQPQHF. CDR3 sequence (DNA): TGTGCCAGCAGTGAAGTCTTCGGTCCTGATCAGCCCCAGCATTTT.

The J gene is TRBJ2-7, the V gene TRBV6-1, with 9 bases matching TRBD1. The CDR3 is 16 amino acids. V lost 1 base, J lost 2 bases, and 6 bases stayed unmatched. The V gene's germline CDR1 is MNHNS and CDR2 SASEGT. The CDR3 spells CASSEEDRGLTYEQYF. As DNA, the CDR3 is TGTGCCAGCAGTGAAGAGGACAGGGGCCTAACCTACGAGCAGTACTTC.

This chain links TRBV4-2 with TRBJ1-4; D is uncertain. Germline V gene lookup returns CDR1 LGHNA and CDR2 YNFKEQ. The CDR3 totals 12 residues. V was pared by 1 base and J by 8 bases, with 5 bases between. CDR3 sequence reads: CASSQVSEKLFF. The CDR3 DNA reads TGTGCCAGCAGCCAAGTAAGCGAAAAACTGTTTTTT.

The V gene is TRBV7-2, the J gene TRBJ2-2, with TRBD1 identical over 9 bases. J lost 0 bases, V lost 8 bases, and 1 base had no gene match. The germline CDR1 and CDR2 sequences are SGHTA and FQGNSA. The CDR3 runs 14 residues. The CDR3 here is CASGQGPNTGELFF. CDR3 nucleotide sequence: TGTGCCAGCGGACAGGGGCCGAACACCGGGGAGCTGTTTTTT.

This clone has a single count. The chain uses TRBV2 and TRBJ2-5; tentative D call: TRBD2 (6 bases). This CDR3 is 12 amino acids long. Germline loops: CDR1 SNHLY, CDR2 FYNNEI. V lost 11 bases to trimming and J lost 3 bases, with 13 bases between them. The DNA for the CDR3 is TGTGCCCCCGGGGGTCGGGAAGAGACCCAGTACTTC. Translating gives CAPGGREETQYF.

CDR3 region: CASSLGIAGGPLFEQFF. The CDR3, as DNA: TGTGCCAGCAGCTTAGGAATTGCGGGAGGGCCCCTATTTGAGCAGTTCTTC. The chain recombines TRBV11-2 with TRBJ2-1; 9 bases line up with TRBD2. The CDR3 spans 17 residues. Trimming removed 1 base from V and 9 bases from J; junction bases left unmatched: 13. Germline V gene data show CDR1 as SGHAT and CDR2 as FQNNGV. The entire variable domain, with the rest obtained from reference TRBV11-2 and TRBJ2-1, is as follows: EAGVAQSPRYKIIEKRQSVAFWCNPISGHATLYWYQQILGQGPKLLIQFQNNGVVDDSQLPKDRFSAERLKGVDSTLKIQPAKLEDSAVYLCASSLGIAGGPLFEQFFGPGTRLTVL.

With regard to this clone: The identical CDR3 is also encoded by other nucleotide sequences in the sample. CDR3 nucleotides: TGTGCCAGCTCACCAGGGGCAGGGGGCTACAATGAGCAGTTCTTC. This sequence encodes CASSPGAGGYNEQFF. The J gene is TRBJ2-1, the V gene TRBV18, with TRBD1 matching over 7 bases. CDR1 is KGHSH, CDR2 LQKENI, per germline. V was pared by 2 bases and J by 3 bases, with 4 bases of the junction left unmatched. The CDR3 has 15 residues.

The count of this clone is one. CDR3 in amino acids: CASSKTGGNSGNTIYF. CDR3 DNA sequence: TGTGCCAGCAGTAAGACAGGGGGCAACTCTGGAAACACCATATATTTT. The V call is TRBV28, the J call TRBJ1-3; 10 nucleotides align to TRBD1. V was clipped by 5 bases and J by 0 bases; unmatched bases: 4. The CDR3 sequence is 16 residues long. CDR1 and CDR2 from the germline V gene are MDHEN and SYDVKM.

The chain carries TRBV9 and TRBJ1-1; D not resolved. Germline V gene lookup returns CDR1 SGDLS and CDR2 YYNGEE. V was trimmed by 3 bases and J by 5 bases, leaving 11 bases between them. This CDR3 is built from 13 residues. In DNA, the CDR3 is TGTGCCAGCAGCGAGGGAGGTAGAACTGAAGCTTTCTTT. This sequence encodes CASSEGGRTEAFF. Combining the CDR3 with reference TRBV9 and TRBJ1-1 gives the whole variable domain DSGVTQTPKHLITATGQRVTLRCSPRSGDLSVYWYQQSLDQGLQFLIQYYNGEERAKGNILERFSAQQFPDLHSELNLSSLELGDSALYFCASSEGGRTEAFFGQGTRLTVV.

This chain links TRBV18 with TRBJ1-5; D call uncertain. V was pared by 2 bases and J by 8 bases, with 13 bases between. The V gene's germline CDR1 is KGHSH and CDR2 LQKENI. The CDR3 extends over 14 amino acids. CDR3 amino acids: CASSPLASGEPQHF. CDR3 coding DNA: TGTGCCAGCTCACCATTGGCCTCGGGAGAGCCCCAGCATTTT.

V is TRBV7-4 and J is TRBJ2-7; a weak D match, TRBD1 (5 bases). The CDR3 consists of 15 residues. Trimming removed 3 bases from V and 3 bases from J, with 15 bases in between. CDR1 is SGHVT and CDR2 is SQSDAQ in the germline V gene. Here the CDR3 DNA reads TGTGCCAGCAGCTTTCTCAGGGTTGTAAGCTACGAGCAGTACTTC. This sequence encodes CASSFLRVVSYEQYF. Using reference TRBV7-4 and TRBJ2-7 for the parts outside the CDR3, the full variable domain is GAGVSQSPRYKVAKRGRDVALRCDSISGHVTLYWYRQTLGQGSEVLTYSQSDAQRDKSGRPSGRFSAERPERSVSTLKIQRTEQGDSAVYLCASSFLRVVSYEQYFGPGTRLTVT.

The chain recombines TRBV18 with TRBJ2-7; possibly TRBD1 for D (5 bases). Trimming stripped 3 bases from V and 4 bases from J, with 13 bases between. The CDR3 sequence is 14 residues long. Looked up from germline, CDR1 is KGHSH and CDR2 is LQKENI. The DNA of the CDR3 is TGTGCCAGCTCACCCGCACAGGTGATGTACGAGCAGTACTTC. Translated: CASSPAQVMYEQYF.

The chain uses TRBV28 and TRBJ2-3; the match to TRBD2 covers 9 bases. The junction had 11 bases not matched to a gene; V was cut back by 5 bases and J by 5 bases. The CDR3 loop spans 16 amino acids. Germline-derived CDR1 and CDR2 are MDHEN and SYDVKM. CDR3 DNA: TGTGCCAGCAGTCCCCTGGCTAGCGGGACCCGAGATACGCAGTATTTT. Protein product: CASSPLASGTRDTQYF.

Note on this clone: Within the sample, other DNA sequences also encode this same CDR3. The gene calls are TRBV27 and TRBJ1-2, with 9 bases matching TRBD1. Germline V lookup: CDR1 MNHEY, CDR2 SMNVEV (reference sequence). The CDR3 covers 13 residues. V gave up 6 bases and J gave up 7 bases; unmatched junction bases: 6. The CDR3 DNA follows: TGTGCCAGCAGGACGGGACAGGGAGGTGGCTACACCTTC. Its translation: CASRTGQGGGYTF.

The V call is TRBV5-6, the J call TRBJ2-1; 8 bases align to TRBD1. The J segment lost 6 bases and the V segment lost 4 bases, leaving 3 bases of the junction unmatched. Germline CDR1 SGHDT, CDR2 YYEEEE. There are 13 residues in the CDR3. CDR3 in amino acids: CASSLDRVNEQFF. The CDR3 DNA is TGTGCCAGCAGCCTGGACAGGGTCAATGAGCAGTTCTTC.